Listed below are T cell receptor beta chains from one sample, sequenced in a study of control samples from healthy donors and cancer patients. Here immunoSEQ multiplex PCR was the method, and the copy in TCRdb shows in-frame clones only, minus some. The top ten clones hold around 13% of a sample with some 150,000 clones, approximately 94% of them seen once. Specimen: blood. The receptors come from a man aged 35 to 55 in good health. Both conserved end residues are trimmed from each CDR3. Size is omitted from some rows. Given values are once, few, many or a class for expanded clones.

abundance	v_gene	j_gene	CDR3aa
NA	TRBV11-2	TRBJ1-2	ASSLDDRAYGYT
NA	TRBV6-6	TRBJ1-6	ASSALTGRDSPLH
NA	TRBV5-6	TRBJ2-7	ASSLVVRSYEQY
NA	TRBV7-8	TRBJ2-7	ASSLRDRTYEQY
NA	TRBV9	TRBJ2-2	ASSVRASGGTGELF
NA	TRBV2	TRBJ1-5	ASKPRDFYQPQH
NA	TRBV5-6	TRBJ1-4	ASSAGTDATNEKLF
NA	TRBV19	TRBJ1-1	ASSIGRSEAF
NA	TRBV30	TRBJ1-3	AWSVLIFARTSGNTIY
once	TRBV10-2	TRBJ1-2	ATLTSDSPGTYGYT
NA	TRBV19	TRBJ1-6	ASSPRGARDSPLH
NA	TRBV18	TRBJ2-4	ASSLDGEGKNIQY
NA	TRBV6-1	TRBJ2-7	ASSEAYYEQY
NA	TRBV5-6	TRBJ2-7	ASSLVWGSYEQY
NA	TRBV2	TRBJ2-4	ASIFDREMKNIQY
NA	TRBV7-6	TRBJ2-3	ASSLVSITRAGVADTQY
NA	TRBV4-1	TRBJ2-1	ASSQDRGTYNEQF
once	TRBV9	TRBJ2-1	ASSPPRLSSYNEQF
NA	TRBV4-1	TRBJ2-7	ASSQATSEQYEQY
NA	TRBV29-1	TRBJ1-2	SVPTPLT
NA	TRBV13	TRBJ1-2	ASSLWTGDYGYT
NA	TRBV28	TRBJ1-6	ASSLTGDNSPLH
NA	TRBV24-1	TRBJ1-2	ATSDLPNYGYT
NA	TRBV27	TRBJ1-2	ASSFLGGGNGYT
NA	TRBV13	TRBJ2-7	ASSALLAGVLEQY
NA	TRBV19	TRBJ1-5	ASSMNSGPRPQH
NA	TRBV9	TRBJ2-7	ASSVGGVGYEQY
NA	TRBV21-1	TRBJ1-2	ASRGRETYGYT
NA	TRBV5-1	TRBJ2-2	ASSLERIPGELF
NA	TRBV29-1	TRBJ1-2	SGVARNYGYT
NA	TRBV15	TRBJ1-2	ATSRDRQAGYT
once	TRBV10-3	TRBJ2-1	AIRDRGYEQF
NA	TRBV28	TRBJ2-3	ASSLAAADGSDTQY
NA	TRBV10-1	TRBJ1-1	ASSTQLNTEAF
NA	TRBV6-5	TRBJ1-2	ASSYYKGHTDYGYT
NA	TRBV6-2/TRBV6-3	TRBJ1-5	ASSYVGGVQPQH
NA	TRBV14	TRBJ2-3	ASSQDLSGRARDTQY
NA	TRBV7-6	TRBJ2-3	ASSGKTGLPYFTDTQY
NA	TRBV12-2	TRBJ1-6	ASREVLAPSPLH
NA	TRBV18	TRBJ2-1	ASSPVQGSYNEQF
NA	TRBV7-3	TRBJ2-5	ASSPGSVETQY
NA	TRBV14	TRBJ1-1	ASSQDRFAGLNTEAF
NA	TRBV7-3	TRBJ1-2	ASSFFVPDYGYT
NA	TRBV25-1	TRBJ1-2	ASSGPRGLHYGYT
few	TRBV5-1	TRBJ2-6	ASSLFASAAWVNVLT
NA	TRBV9	TRBJ2-3	ASSAQVEDTQY
NA	TRBV6-1	TRBJ2-3	ASSEEEGGFTDTQY
NA	TRBV29-1	TRBJ1-4	SVRLDEKLF
NA	TRBV7-8	TRBJ2-1	ASSPGTSGRGNEQF
NA	TRBV20-1	TRBJ2-5	SASLTLGTGGLETQY
NA	TRBV6-5	TRBJ1-1	ASSRPSLSTEAF
NA	TRBV28	TRBJ1-5	ASSSTGAYSNQPQH
NA	TRBV4-2	TRBJ2-5	ASSQEEGRQETQY
NA	TRBV9	TRBJ2-1	ASSVEGRGIDEQF